This T cell receptor (beta chain) comes out of a study of shared clonotypes between healthy human individuals. This CDR3 has 13 residues. V gave up 7 bases and J gave up 1 base, with 11 bases separating them. Germline V lookup: CDR1 MDHEN, CDR2 SYDVKM. Sorted-subset replicate PCRs used around 200 ng DNA, some 30,000 T cell genomes. Generated by immunoSEQ multiplex PCR, the TCRdb table keeps only in-frame clones and is missing some. Of roughly 1 million clones detected, roughly 75% appear once; the ten largest clones hold roughly 1.5%. What was sequenced was memory CD4+ T cells sorted from blood. Subset: CD45RA-negative fraction. The TCR sequence derives from a man aged 18 to 35 in good health. The gene calls are TRBV28 and TRBJ2-7; a weak D match, TRBD1 (6 bases). The CDR3: CASTRDTSYEQYF. For the CDR3, the DNA is TGTGCCAGCACTCGGGACACTTCCTACGAGCAGTACTTC. The full variable domain, with the rest looked up from reference TRBV28 and TRBJ2-7, is DVKVTQSSRYLVKRTGEKVFLECVQDMDHENMFWYRQDPGLGLRLIYFSYDVKMKEKGDIPEGYSVSREKKERFSLILESASTNQTSMYLCASTRDTSYEQYFGPGTRLTVT.